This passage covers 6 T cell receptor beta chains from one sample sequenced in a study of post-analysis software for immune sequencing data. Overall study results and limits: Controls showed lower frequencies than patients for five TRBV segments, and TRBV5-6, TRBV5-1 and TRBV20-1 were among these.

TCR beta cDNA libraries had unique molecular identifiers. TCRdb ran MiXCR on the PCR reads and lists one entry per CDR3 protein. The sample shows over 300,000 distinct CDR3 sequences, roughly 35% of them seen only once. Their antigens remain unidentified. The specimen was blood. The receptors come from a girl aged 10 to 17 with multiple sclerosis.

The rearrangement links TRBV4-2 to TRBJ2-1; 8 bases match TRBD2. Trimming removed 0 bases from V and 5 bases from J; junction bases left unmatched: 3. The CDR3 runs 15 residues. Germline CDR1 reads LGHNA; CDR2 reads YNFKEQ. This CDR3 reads CASSQELADHNEQFF. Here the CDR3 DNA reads TGTGCCAGCAGCCAAGAACTAGCGGACCACAATGAGCAGTTCTTC.

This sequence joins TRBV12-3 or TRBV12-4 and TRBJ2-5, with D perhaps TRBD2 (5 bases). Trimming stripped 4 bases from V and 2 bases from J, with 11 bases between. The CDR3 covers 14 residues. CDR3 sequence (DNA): TGTGCCAGCAGTTCAGCCGGGGAGCAAGAGACCCAGTACTTC. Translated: CASSSAGEQETQYF.

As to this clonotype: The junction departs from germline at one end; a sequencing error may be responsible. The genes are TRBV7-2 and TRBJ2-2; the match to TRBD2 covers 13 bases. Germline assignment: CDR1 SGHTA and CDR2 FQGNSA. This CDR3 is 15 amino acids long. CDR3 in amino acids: CVSSPTSGGTGELFF. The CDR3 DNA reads TGTGTCAGCAGCCCGACTAGCGGGGGGACCGGGGAGCTGTTTTTT.

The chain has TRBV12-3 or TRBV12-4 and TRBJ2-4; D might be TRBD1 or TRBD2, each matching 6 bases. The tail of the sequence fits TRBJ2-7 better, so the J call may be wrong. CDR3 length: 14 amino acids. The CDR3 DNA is TGTGCCAGCAGTTTGTGGGGGGCGCGCTACGAGCAGTACTTC. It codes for CASSLWGARYEQYF.

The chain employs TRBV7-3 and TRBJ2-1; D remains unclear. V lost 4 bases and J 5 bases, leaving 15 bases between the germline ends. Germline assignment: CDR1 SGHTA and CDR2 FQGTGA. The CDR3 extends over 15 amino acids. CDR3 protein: CASSSQRGPNNEQFF. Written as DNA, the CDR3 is TGTGCCAGCAGCTCTCAGAGAGGCCCTAACAATGAGCAGTTCTTC.

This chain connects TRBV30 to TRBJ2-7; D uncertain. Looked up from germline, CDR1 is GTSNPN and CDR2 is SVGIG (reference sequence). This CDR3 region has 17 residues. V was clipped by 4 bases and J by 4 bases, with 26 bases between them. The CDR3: CAWMAPLKGSLIYEQYF. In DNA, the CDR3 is TGTGCCTGGATGGCTCCCCTGAAGGGATCCCTAATTTACGAGCAGTACTTC.